This T cell receptor (beta chain) is from a study of blood T cell repertoires in COVID-19. For the study at large: Samples of COVID-19 (acute and convalescent) were obtained from the United States, Italy and Spain. PBMCs, B-cell-depleted T cells, or T cells provided the cDNA or gDNA that made up the material.

CDR3 size: 15 residues. Germline V CDR1 and CDR2: SGHAT, FQNNGV. With 0 bases removed from V and 3 bases from J, the gap between germline ends came to 10 bases. This clone was counted between two and nine times. Measured with immunoSEQ multiplex PCR; TCRdb has only the in-frame clones, and not every one. This table holds 160,000 or so clones, around four fifths found once. This clonotype was obtained from an older man with active or convalescent COVID-19. This sequence joins TRBV11-2 and TRBJ2-3; perhaps TRBD2 as D (6 bases). The sequenced sample consisted of peripheral blood. CDR3 nucleotide sequence: TGTGCCAGCAGCTTAGATGCCGGGGGAACAGATACGCAGTATTTT. Protein: CASSLDAGGTDTQYF.